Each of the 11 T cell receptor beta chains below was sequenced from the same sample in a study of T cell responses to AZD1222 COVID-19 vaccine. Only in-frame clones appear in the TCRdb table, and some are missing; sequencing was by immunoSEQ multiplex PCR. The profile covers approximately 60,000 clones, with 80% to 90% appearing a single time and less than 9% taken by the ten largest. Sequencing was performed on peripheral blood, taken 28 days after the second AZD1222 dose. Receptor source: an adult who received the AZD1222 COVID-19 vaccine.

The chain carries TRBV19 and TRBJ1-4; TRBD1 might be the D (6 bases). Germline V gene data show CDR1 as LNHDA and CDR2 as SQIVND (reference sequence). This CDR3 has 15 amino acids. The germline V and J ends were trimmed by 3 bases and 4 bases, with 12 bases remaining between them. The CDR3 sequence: CASSIKWGLNEKLFF. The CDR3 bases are TGTGCCAGTAGTATTAAGTGGGGGCTTAATGAAAAACTGTTTTTT.

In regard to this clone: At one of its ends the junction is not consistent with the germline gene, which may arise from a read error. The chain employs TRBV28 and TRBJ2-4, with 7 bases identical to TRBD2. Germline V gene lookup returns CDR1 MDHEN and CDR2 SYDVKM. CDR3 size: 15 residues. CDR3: CASSSPGGSKNIQHF. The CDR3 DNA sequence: TGTGCCAGCAGTTCTCCGGGGGGATCCAAAAACATTCAGCACTTC.

The CDR3 DNA is TGTGCCAGCAGTTTATCGGCTAGCGGGAGATGGAATGAGCAGTTCTTC. Encoded protein: CASSLSASGRWNEQFF. The chain employs TRBV28 and TRBJ2-1; 10 bases line up with TRBD2. CDR1 MDHEN and CDR2 SYDVKM come from the germline V gene. The CDR3 has 16 amino acids. V shed 1 base, J shed 7 bases, and the junction held 7 bases outside the gene matches.

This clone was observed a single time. As DNA, the CDR3 is TGTGCCAGCAGCGTAGCAAGCGCCCAAGAGACCCAGTACTTC. This encodes CASSVASAQETQYF. The J gene is TRBJ2-5, the V gene TRBV9; D not resolved. The CDR3 loop spans 14 amino acids. The V end was cut by 0 bases, the J end by 1 base, with 7 bases between. Germline CDR1 reads SGDLS; CDR2 reads YYNGEE. The whole variable domain, remainder taken from reference TRBV9 and TRBJ2-5, is DSGVTQTPKHLITATGQRVTLRCSPRSGDLSVYWYQQSLDQGLQFLIQYYNGEERAKGNILERFSAQQFPDLHSELNLSSLELGDSALYFCASSVASAQETQYFGPGTRLLVL.

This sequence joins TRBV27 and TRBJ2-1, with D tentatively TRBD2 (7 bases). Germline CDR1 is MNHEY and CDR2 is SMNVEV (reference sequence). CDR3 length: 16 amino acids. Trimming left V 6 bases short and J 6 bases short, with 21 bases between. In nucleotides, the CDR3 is TGTGCCAGCAGCTGGGAGGGGGTATCTTTTGGCAATGAGCAGTTCTTC. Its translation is CASSWEGVSFGNEQFF.

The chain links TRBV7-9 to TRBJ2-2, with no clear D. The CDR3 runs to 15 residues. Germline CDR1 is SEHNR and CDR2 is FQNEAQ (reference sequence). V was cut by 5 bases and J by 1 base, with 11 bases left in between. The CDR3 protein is CASSGRTMNTGELFF. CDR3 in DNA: TGTGCCAGCAGCGGACGGACGATGAACACCGGGGAGCTGTTTTTT. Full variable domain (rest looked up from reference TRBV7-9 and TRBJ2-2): DTGVSQNPRHKITKRGQNVTFRCDPISEHNRLYWYRQTLGQGPEFLTYFQNEAQLEKSRLLSDRFSAERPKGSFSTLEIQRTEQGDSAMYLCASSGRTMNTGELFFGEGSRLTVL.

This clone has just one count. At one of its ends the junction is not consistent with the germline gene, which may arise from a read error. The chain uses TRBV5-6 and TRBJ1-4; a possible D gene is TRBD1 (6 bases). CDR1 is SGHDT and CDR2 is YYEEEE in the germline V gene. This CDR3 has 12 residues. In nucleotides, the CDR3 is TGTGCCAGCAGCTTGTGGACAGAGAAGCCCCTTTTT. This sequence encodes CASSLWTEKPLF.

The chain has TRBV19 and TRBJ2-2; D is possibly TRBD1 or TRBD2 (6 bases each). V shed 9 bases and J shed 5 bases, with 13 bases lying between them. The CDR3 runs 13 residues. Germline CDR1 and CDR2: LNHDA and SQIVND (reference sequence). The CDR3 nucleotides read TGTGCCAGCCTACGGGGGCGGACCGGGGAGCTGTTTTTT. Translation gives CASLRGRTGELFF.

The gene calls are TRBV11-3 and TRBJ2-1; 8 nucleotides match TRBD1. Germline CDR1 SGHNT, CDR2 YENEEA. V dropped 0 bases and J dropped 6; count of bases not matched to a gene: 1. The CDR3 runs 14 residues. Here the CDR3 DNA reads TGTGCCAGCAGCTTAGAAGGGACAGGCAATGAGCAGTTCTTC. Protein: CASSLEGTGNEQFF.

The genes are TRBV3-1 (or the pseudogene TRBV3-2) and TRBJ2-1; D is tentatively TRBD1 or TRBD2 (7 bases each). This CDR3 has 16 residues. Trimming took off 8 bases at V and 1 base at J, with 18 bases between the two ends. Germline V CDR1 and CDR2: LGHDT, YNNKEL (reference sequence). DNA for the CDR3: TGTGCCAGCGAGGATCTCAGGGGGGGATCCTACAATGAGCAGTTCTTC. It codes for CASEDLRGGSYNEQFF.

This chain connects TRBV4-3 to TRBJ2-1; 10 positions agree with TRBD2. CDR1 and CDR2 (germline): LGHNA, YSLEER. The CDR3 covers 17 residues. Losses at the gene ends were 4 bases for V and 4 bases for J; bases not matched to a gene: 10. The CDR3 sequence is CASSPKNPGLAYNEQFF. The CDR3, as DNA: TGCGCCAGCAGCCCAAAAAATCCGGGACTAGCGTACAATGAGCAGTTCTTC.